This T cell receptor (beta chain) comes out of a study of T-cell memory formation after mild COVID-19. There are a few counts of this clonotype. V lost 1 base and J 5 bases, leaving 16 bases between the germline ends. This CDR3 is 16 amino acids long. Germline V gene lookup returns CDR1 SGHRS and CDR2 YFSETQ. Via MiXCR, TCRdb re-called the 5' RACE reads, giving one row per CDR3 protein. Among hundreds of thousands of distinct CDR3 sequences listed, about 22% were seen once. This sequence originates from an adult woman who had mild COVID-19 (a few samples of this study predate the infection). Cell type and time point are not known. Sequencing was done on a sample of PBMCs or a T cell subset sorted from them (not recorded which). The chain has TRBV5-1 and TRBJ2-1, with a weak D call TRBD2 (6 bases). The CDR3 nucleotides are TGCGCCAGCAGCTTGTTTACGGGGGAGCCCAACAATGAGCAGTTCTTC. Translated: CASSLFTGEPNNEQFF. Drawing the rest from reference TRBV5-1 and TRBJ2-1, the complete variable domain is KAGVTQTPRYLIKTRGQQVTLSCSPISGHRSVSWYQQTPGQGLQFLFEYFSETQRNKGNFPGRFSGRQFSNSRSEMNVSTLELGDSALYLCASSLFTGEPNNEQFFGPGTRLTVL.